The 19 T cell receptor beta chains below all came from one sample that was sequenced in a study of cytomegalovirus exposure and HLA in healthy donors. This PCR relied on a set of 60 Vbeta primers and 13 Jbeta primers. Sequencing was performed with immunoSEQ multiplex PCR; in TCRdb, only in-frame clones are kept and a portion is missing. The data contain 140,000 or so clones, roughly 85% of them singletons. Sequencing was performed on PBMCs. The receptors shown here come from a male donor in good health and CMV-seronegative.

This clone was seen a single time. The chain joins TRBV13 to TRBJ2-1, with D maybe TRBD2 (6 bases). The CDR3 length is 15 residues. V dropped 5 bases and J dropped 4 bases, with 15 bases sitting between them. Germline CDR1 PRHDT, CDR2 FYEKMQ (reference sequence). CDR3 nucleotides: TGTGCCAGCAGCCCACGAAGGGGACTTTACAATGAGCAGTTCTTC. This encodes CASSPRRGLYNEQFF.

The chain is built from TRBV5-4 and TRBJ2-1; unclear D gene. The CDR3 contains 16 residues. Germline V gene data show CDR1 as SGHNT and CDR2 as YYREEE (reference sequence). V lost 1 base and J lost 7, with 18 bases in between. The CDR3 DNA is TGTGCCAGCAGCTTGCGTCGTAACAGTTTAAGGAATGAGCAGTTCTTC. As protein: CASSLRRNSLRNEQFF.

This rearrangement joins TRBV13 to TRBJ2-7; tentatively, D is TRBD1 (5 bases). V was shortened by 5 bases and J by 3 bases, with 11 bases between the two germline ends. Per the germline V gene, CDR1 is PRHDT and CDR2 is FYEKMQ (reference sequence). The CDR3 covers 13 residues. The CDR3 reads CASSPRGHYEQYF. The CDR3 DNA is TGTGCCAGCAGCCCACGCGGACACTACGAGCAGTACTTC.

The V call is TRBV4-1, the J call TRBJ1-5; D is ambiguous. The CDR3 sequence is 15 residues long. V was shortened by 3 bases and J by 5 bases, with 14 bases between the two germline ends. Looked up from germline, CDR1 is MGHRA and CDR2 is YSYEKL. The CDR3 loop reads CASSHVDSRDQPQHF. CDR3 coding DNA: TGCGCCAGCAGCCATGTAGACTCCCGGGATCAGCCCCAGCATTTT.

This chain joins TRBV10-3 and TRBJ1-4, with D perhaps matching TRBD1 (5 bases). Trimming pared 10 bases from V and 1 base from J, leaving 10 bases between. This CDR3 region has 13 residues. The germline gives CDR1 ENHRY, CDR2 SYGVKD. DNA for the CDR3: TGTGCCACCTCACAGGAAACTAATGAAAAACTGTTTTTT. It encodes CATSQETNEKLFF.

The chain combines TRBV28 with TRBJ1-6; D remains ambiguous. This CDR3 is built from 17 residues. V lost 5 bases to trimming and J lost 4 bases, with 18 bases between them. Germline loops: CDR1 MDHEN, CDR2 SYDVKM. Written as DNA, the CDR3 is TGTGCCAGCAGTACTTTGGTGCGGGCGGGGTATAATTCACCCCTCCACTTT. Residues: CASSTLVRAGYNSPLHF.

This sequence joins TRBV11-2 and TRBJ2-7; 8 bases align to TRBD2. With 4 bases clipped from V and 4 bases from J, the junction kept 21 bases outside the gene matches. This CDR3 spans 19 amino acids. Per the germline V gene, CDR1 is SGHAT and CDR2 is FQNNGV. The CDR3 DNA sequence: TGTGCCAGCAGCTCCGACCGAACTCTACTAGCGGTAGGGGGGTACGAGCAGTACTTC. Protein: CASSSDRTLLAVGGYEQYF. Using reference TRBV11-2 and TRBJ2-7 for the parts outside the CDR3, the full variable domain is EAGVAQSPRYKIIEKRQSVAFWCNPISGHATLYWYQQILGQGPKLLIQFQNNGVVDDSQLPKDRFSAERLKGVDSTLKIQPAKLEDSAVYLCASSSDRTLLAVGGYEQYFGPGTRLTVT.

This clone was seen more than once but under ten times. This sequence joins TRBV6-1 and TRBJ1-5; D not resolved. V lost 4 bases and J 2 bases, leaving 15 bases between the germline ends. The CDR3 runs to 16 residues. Per germline, CDR1 MNHNS and CDR2 SASEGT. The CDR3 coding sequence is TGTGCCAGCAGTGGCCGTAACGGGGTTGGCAATCAGCCCCAGCATTTT. Translating gives CASSGRNGVGNQPQHF.

The rearrangement joins TRBV5-1 to TRBJ1-3; no definite D call. The CDR3 loop spans 15 amino acids. Germline V gives CDR1 SGHRS, CDR2 YFSETQ. Between the trimmed V and J ends, which lost 7 bases and 2 bases, there was a span of 16 bases. CDR3 loop: CASESALEAGNTIYF. The CDR3 bases are TGCGCCAGCGAATCAGCCTTGGAGGCTGGAAACACCATATATTTT.

The CDR3 region has the DNA TGTGCCAGCAGCAGGGGGCCTAATCAGCCCCAGCATTTT. Translation: CASSRGPNQPQHF. J is TRBJ1-5 and V is TRBV6-5; 8 nucleotides agree with TRBD1. V shed 6 bases and J 4 bases; nucleotides not matched to a gene: 2. CDR1 is MNHEY and CDR2 is SVGAGI in the germline V gene. The CDR3 runs 13 residues.

CDR3 bases: TGTGCCAGCAGTTACGGACCGCAGGGGCCCTACGAGCAGTACTTC. It codes for CASSYGPQGPYEQYF. J is TRBJ2-7 and V is TRBV6-5; D might be TRBD1 (6 bases). The CDR3 extends over 15 amino acids. V lost 2 bases, J lost 2 bases, and 13 bases lay in between. Germline assignment: CDR1 MNHEY and CDR2 SVGAGI.

This clone was counted a single time. V usage is TRBV29-1 and J usage is TRBJ1-3; weak D call: TRBD1 (5 bases). The CDR3 consists of 16 residues. Germline-derived CDR1 and CDR2 are SQVTM and ANQGSEA. Deletions cut 5 bases from V and 0 bases from J, with 17 bases between. The DNA for the CDR3 is TGCAGCGTTTTAGGGGTGCCCACAAGCTCTGGAAACACCATATATTTT. It is translated as CSVLGVPTSSGNTIYF. The full variable domain, completed using reference TRBV29-1 and TRBJ1-3, is SAVISQKPSRDICQRGTSLTIQCQVDSQVTMMFWYRQQPGQSLTLIATANQGSEATYESGFVIDKFPISRPNLTFSTLTVSNMSPEDSSIYLCSVLGVPTSSGNTIYFGEGSWLTVV.

V is TRBV5-6 and J is TRBJ1-2, with 8 bases that match TRBD1. CDR1 is SGHDT, CDR2 YYEEEE, per germline. CDR3 length: 13 residues. Unmatched junction bases numbered 2, after V lost 3 bases and J lost 4 bases. The chain's CDR3 is CASSSDRGYGYTF. CDR3 in DNA: TGTGCCAGCAGCTCCGACAGGGGCTATGGCTACACCTTC.

This clone has only one observation. The chain has TRBV28 and TRBJ2-7; 7 bases align to TRBD2. The length of the CDR3 is 17 residues. Germline CDR1 reads MDHEN; CDR2 reads SYDVKM. V lost 5 bases and J lost 0; bases outside the gene matches: 13. The CDR3 DNA sequence: TGTGCCAGCAGTCCCCCGCCGGGACTAAGGGACTCCTACGAGCAGTACTTC. Its protein is CASSPPPGLRDSYEQYF.

This chain joins TRBV20-1 and TRBJ2-1; D is unresolved. CDR3 length: 10 amino acids. V was cut by 5 bases and J by 12 bases, with 11 bases left in between. Germline CDR1 is DFQATT and CDR2 is SNEGSKA (reference sequence). The DNA of the CDR3 is TGCAGTGCTTCAAACTATTGGCAGTTCTTC. Translation gives CSASNYWQFF.

This chain joins TRBV7-2 and TRBJ2-5; D may be TRBD2 (5 bases). CDR1 is SGHTA and CDR2 is FQGNSA in the germline V gene. This CDR3 is 13 amino acids long. Trimming pared 5 bases from V and 2 bases from J, leaving 9 bases between. Written as DNA, the CDR3 is TGTGCCAGCAGCGGAGGAAGTCAAGAGACCCAGTACTTC. Translated: CASSGGSQETQYF. The whole variable domain, remainder taken from reference TRBV7-2 and TRBJ2-5, is GAGVSQSPSNKVTEKGKDVELRCDPISGHTALYWYRQSLGQGLEFLIYFQGNSAPDKSGLPSDRFSAERTGGSVSTLTIQRTQQEDSAVYLCASSGGSQETQYFGPGTRLLVL.

This clone was seen more than once but under ten times. The chain uses TRBV7-9 and TRBJ2-1, with 8 bases that match TRBD1. V was pared by 5 bases and J by 1 base, with 7 bases of the junction left unmatched. The CDR3 is made up of 16 amino acids. The V gene's germline CDR1 is SEHNR and CDR2 FQNEAQ (reference sequence). In DNA, the CDR3 is TGTGCCAGCAGCCTTCCGGACAGGGTTTCCTACAATGAGCAGTTCTTC. Residues: CASSLPDRVSYNEQFF.

This clone was seen only a few times. The chain uses TRBV29-1 and TRBJ1-4; perhaps TRBD1 as D (5 bases). The CDR3 contains 14 residues. Germline-derived CDR1 and CDR2 are SQVTM and ANQGSEA. V lost 4 bases and J 0 bases, leaving 9 bases between the germline ends. As DNA, the CDR3 is TGCAGCGTTGTTCAGGGCTCAACTAATGAAAAACTGTTTTTT. It encodes CSVVQGSTNEKLFF.

J is TRBJ1-2 and V is TRBV7-2, with 8 positions matching TRBD1. There are 15 residues in the CDR3. Germline lookup yields CDR1 SGHTA and CDR2 FQGNSA. The V segment lost 5 bases and the J segment 8 bases; nucleotides outside the gene matches: 13. CDR3 sequence (DNA): TGTGCCAGCAGCCCCGGACCGCAGGGGGCTTACGGCTACACCTTC. This translates into CASSPGPQGAYGYTF. The whole variable domain, filled in from reference TRBV7-2 and TRBJ1-2, reads GAGVSQSPSNKVTEKGKDVELRCDPISGHTALYWYRQSLGQGLEFLIYFQGNSAPDKSGLPSDRFSAERTGGSVSTLTIQRTQQEDSAVYLCASSPGPQGAYGYTFGSGTRLTVV.